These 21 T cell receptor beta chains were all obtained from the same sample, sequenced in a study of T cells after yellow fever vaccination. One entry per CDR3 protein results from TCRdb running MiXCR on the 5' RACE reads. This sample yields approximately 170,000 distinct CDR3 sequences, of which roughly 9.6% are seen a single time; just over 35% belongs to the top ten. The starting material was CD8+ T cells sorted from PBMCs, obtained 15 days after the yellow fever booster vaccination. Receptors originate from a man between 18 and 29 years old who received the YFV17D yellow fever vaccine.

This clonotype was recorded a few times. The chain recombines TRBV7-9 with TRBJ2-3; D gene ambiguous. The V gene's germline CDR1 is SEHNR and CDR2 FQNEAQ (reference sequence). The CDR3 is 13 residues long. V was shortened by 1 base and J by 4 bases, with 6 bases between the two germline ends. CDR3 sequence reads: CASSLGASDTQYF. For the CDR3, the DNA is TGTGCCAGCAGCTTAGGTGCTTCAGATACGCAGTATTTT.

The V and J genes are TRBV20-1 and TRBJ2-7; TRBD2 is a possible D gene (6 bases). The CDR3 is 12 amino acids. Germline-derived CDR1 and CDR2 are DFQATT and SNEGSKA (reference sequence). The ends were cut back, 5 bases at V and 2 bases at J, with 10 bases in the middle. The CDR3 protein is CSAFGGAYEQYV. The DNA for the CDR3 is TGCAGTGCTTTTGGAGGGGCCTACGAGCAGTACGTC.

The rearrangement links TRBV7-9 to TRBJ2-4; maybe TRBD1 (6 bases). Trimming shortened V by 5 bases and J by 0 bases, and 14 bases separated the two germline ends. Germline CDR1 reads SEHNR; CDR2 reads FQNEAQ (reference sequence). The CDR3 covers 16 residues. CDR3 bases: TGTGCCAGCAGCCCGAGAACAGGGCTAGCCAAAAACATTCAGTACTTC. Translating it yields CASSPRTGLAKNIQYF.

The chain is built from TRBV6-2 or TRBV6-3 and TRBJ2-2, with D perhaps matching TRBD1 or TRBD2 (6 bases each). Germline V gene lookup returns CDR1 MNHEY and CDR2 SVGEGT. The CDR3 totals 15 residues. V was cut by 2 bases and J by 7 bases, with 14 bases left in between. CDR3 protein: CASSYGWGAIGELFF. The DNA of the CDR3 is TGTGCCAGCAGTTACGGTTGGGGGGCGATCGGGGAGCTGTTTTTT.

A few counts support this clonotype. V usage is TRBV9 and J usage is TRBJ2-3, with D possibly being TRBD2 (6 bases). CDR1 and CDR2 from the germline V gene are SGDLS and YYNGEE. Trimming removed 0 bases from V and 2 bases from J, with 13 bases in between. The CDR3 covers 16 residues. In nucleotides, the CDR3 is TGTGCCAGCAGCGTAGCTGGGCCGGGGGACACAGATACGCAGTATTTT. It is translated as CASSVAGPGDTDTQYF.

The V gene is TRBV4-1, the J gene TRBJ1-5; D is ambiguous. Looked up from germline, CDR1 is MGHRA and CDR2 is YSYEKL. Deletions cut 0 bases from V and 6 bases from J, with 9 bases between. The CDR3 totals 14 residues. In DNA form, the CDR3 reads TGCGCCAGCAGCCAAGATGTTCTATTTCAGCCCCAGCATTTT. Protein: CASSQDVLFQPQHF.

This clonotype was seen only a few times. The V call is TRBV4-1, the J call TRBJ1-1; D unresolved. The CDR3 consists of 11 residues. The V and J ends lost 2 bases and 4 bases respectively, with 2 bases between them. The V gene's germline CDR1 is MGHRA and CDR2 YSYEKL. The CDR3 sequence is CASSQITEAFF. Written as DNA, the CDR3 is TGCGCCAGCAGCCAAATCACTGAAGCTTTCTTT.

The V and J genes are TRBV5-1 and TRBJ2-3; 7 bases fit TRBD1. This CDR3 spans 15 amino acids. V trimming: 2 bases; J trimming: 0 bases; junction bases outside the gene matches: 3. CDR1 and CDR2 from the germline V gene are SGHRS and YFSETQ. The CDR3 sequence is CASSLRQGSTDTQYF. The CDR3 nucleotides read TGCGCCAGCAGCTTAAGACAGGGTAGCACAGATACGCAGTATTTT.

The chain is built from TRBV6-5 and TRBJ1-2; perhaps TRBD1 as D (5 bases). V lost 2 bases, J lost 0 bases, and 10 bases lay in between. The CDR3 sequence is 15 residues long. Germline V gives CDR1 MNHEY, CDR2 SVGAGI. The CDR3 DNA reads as TGTGCCAGCAGTTACAGAGGGGAAGCTAACTATGGCTACACCTTC. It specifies CASSYRGEANYGYTF.

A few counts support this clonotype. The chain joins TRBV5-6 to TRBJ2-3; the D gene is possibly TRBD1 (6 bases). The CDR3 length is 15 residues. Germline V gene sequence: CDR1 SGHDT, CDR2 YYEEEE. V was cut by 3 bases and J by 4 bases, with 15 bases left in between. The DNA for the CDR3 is TGTGCCAGCAGCTGGGACATCGGGGTTGCAGATACGCAGTATTTT. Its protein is CASSWDIGVADTQYF.

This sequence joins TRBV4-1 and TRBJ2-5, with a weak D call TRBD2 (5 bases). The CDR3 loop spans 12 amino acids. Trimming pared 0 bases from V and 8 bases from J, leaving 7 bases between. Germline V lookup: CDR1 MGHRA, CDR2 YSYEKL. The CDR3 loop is CASSQDSVTQYF. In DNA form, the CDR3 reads TGCGCCAGCAGCCAAGATAGCGTTACCCAGTACTTC.

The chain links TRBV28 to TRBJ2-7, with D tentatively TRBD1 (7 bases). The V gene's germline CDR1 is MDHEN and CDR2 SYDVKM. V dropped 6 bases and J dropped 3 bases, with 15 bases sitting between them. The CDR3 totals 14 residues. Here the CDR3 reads CASSVAGQNYEQYF. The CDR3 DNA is TGTGCCAGCAGCGTTGCGGGACAGAACTACGAGCAGTACTTC.

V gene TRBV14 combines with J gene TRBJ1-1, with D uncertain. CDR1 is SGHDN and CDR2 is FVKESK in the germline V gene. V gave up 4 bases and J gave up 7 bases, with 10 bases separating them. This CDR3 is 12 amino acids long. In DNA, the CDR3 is TGTGCCAGCAGCCGCGGCTGGGGTGAAGCTTTCTTT. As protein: CASSRGWGEAFF.

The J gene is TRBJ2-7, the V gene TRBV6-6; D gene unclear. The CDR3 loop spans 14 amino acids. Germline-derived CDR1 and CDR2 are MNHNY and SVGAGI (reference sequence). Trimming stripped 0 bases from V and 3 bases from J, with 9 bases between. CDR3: CASSYSPRFYEQYF. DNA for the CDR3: TGTGCCAGCAGTTACTCCCCCAGATTCTACGAGCAGTACTTC.

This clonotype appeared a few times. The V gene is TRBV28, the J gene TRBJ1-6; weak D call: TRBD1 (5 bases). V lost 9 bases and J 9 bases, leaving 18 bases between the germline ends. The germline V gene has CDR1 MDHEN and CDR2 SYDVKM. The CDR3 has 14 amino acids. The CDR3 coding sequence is TGTGCCAGGCATGGGGGTCCCTTTAGTTCACCCCTCCACTTT. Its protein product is CARHGGPFSSPLHF.

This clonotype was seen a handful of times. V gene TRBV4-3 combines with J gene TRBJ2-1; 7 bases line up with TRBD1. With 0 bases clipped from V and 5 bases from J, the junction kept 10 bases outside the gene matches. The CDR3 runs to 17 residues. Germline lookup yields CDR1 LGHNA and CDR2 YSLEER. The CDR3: CASSQDLDRERDNEQFF. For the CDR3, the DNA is TGCGCCAGCAGCCAAGATCTCGACAGGGAACGAGACAATGAGCAGTTCTTC.

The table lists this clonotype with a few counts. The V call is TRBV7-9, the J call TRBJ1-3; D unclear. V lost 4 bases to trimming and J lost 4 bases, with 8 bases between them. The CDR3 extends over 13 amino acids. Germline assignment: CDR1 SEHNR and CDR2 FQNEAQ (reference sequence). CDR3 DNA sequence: TGTGCCAGCAGCTCCCTCTCGGGAAACACCATATATTTT. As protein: CASSSLSGNTIYF. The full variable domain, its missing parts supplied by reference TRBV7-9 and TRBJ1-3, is DTGVSQNPRHKITKRGQNVTFRCDPISEHNRLYWYRQTLGQGPEFLTYFQNEAQLEKSRLLSDRFSAERPKGSFSTLEIQRTEQGDSAMYLCASSSLSGNTIYFGEGSWLTVV.

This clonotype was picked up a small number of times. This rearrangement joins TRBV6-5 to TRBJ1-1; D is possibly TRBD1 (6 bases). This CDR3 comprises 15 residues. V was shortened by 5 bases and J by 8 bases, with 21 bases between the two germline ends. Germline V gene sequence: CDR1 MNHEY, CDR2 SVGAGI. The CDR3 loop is CASSPSNRVMAEAFF. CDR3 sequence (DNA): TGTGCCAGCAGTCCTAGCAACAGGGTGATGGCAGAAGCTTTCTTT.

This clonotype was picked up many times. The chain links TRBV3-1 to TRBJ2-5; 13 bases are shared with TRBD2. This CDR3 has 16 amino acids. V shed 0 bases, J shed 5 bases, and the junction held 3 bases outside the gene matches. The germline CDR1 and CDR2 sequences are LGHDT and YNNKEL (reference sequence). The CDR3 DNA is TGTGCCAGCAGCCAAGACGGACTAGCGGGGGTTGAGACCCAGTACTTC. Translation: CASSQDGLAGVETQYF.

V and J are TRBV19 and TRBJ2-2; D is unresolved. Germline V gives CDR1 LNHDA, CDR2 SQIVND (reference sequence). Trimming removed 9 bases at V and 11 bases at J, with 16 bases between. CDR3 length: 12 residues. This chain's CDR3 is CASQFGGNELFF. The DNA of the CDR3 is TGTGCCAGCCAATTCGGTGGTAACGAGCTGTTTTTT.

CDR3 DNA sequence: TGTGCCACCAGCAGACCACCCGACAGTTACAGCTCCTATAATTCACCCCTCCACTTT. This codes for CATSRPPDSYSSYNSPLHF. V and J are TRBV15 and TRBJ1-6, with TRBD1 as a possible D gene (5 bases). Germline CDR1 is LNHNV and CDR2 is YYDKDF (reference sequence). V gave up 2 bases and J gave up 0 bases, with 17 bases separating them. The CDR3 spans 19 residues.